This TCR beta chain appears in the sequencing data of a study of CD8 T cells in acute hepatitis C reinfection. TCRdb's table, derived via immunoSEQ multiplex PCR, lists solely in-frame clones and lacks some. The sample consists of thousands of clones, roughly two thirds of them appearing once. Specified time point: at least 347 days after estimated infection, following spontaneous clearance. No in vitro expansion preceded sequencing of these hepatitis C virus-specific cells, which were studied ex vivo. Donors were people who inject drugs, followed every 3 months. As regards this clone: A read error may account for a junction end that differs from germline.

This TCR was sampled from a man in his forties who spontaneously cleared hepatitis C infection. The material sequenced was HCV NS3-1073 tetramer-sorted CD8+ T cells from PBMCs, taken at follow-up.

The CDR3 spells CATHAGSSEKLFF. The CDR3 bases are TGTGCCACACACGCCGGTTCGAGTGAAAAACTGTTTTTT. The chain combines TRBV5-1 with TRBJ1-4; no firm D call. Per germline, CDR1 SGHRS and CDR2 YFSETQ. The CDR3 covers 13 residues.